What follows are 2 T cell receptor beta chains derived from one specimen sequenced in a study of blood T cell repertoires in COVID-19. The method was immunoSEQ multiplex PCR; TCRdb's version includes in-frame clones alone and lacks a portion of them. The table has some 130,000 clones, around four fifths seen once. Material for sequencing was PBMCs or T cells enriched from blood (not recorded which). The source of these receptors is a man aged 25 to 40 who had recovered from COVID-19.

The chain joins TRBV15 to TRBJ1-2, with TRBD1 matching over 12 bases. CDR3 length equals 16 residues. Germline loops: CDR1 LNHNV, CDR2 YYDKDF (reference sequence). V lost 5 bases and J lost 3; bases outside the gene matches: 7. The CDR3 DNA reads as TGTGCCACCAGCGCCCGGGACAGGGGGCTCGACTATGGCTACACCTTC. It is translated as CATSARDRGLDYGYTF.

The chain links TRBV6-5 to TRBJ1-1, with D perhaps TRBD1 (5 bases). This CDR3 has 16 residues. Germline-derived CDR1 and CDR2 are MNHEY and SVGAGI. Trimming shortened V by 2 bases and J by 3 bases, and 16 bases separated the two germline ends. CDR3 DNA: TGTGCCAGCAGTTACAGGAGGGGAGGAAGGGACACTGAAGCTTTCTTT. Amino acids: CASSYRRGGRDTEAFF.